This T cell receptor beta chain was sequenced during a study of blood T cell repertoires in COVID-19. Study summary: The United States, Italy and Spain supplied acute and convalescent COVID-19 samples. Nucleic acid was either cDNA or gDNA, and it came from T cells, B-cell-depleted T cells, or PBMCs.

Per the original methods: Reference gene primer amplification gave estimated nucleated cell counts. Produced via immunoSEQ multiplex PCR; TCRdb's table is partial and in-frame only. The V and J calls and clone size were taken over from that table, and D and trimming were inferred from the DNA. The repertoire holds about 230,000 clones, with more than 70% as singletons. The CDR3 is 17 amino acids. Trimming removed 3 bases at V and 4 bases at J, with 16 bases between. Germline CDR1 and CDR2: MGHDK and SYGVNS. The chain joins TRBV25-1 to TRBJ1-6; D gene ambiguous. This sequence was found in a woman aged 55-69 years with acute or convalescent COVID-19. Sequences were obtained from peripheral blood. As DNA, the CDR3 is TGTGCCAGCAGTGATCCTAGGTCGGGAGGGTATAATTCACCCCTCCACTTT. Amino acids: CASSDPRSGGYNSPLHF.